This entry features one TCR beta chain sequence. The antigen remains unidentified. The sample comes from a study of T cells in localized non-small cell lung cancer. Regarding the study as a whole: Appearance in adjacent lung was seen for a median 57 of the top 100 tumor clones.

This table comes from immunoSEQ multiplex PCR, and its TCRdb copy is limited to in-frame clones, with some not included. The sample holds around 140,000 clones; roughly 90% are singletons and the top ten take approximately 1.5%. Deletions cut 0 bases from V and 2 bases from J, with 21 bases between. The length of the CDR3 is 19 residues. The germline gives CDR1 SGHKS, CDR2 YYEKEE (reference sequence). The TCR comes from a female donor over 55 with stage I lung adenocarcinoma. V is TRBV5-5 and J is TRBJ2-1; perhaps TRBD2 as D (5 bases). Sequenced material: peripheral blood, taken before any cancer treatment. This chain's CDR3 is CASSLVEVTLLRAYNEQFF. CDR3 DNA sequence: TGTGCCAGCAGCTTGGTAGAAGTAACACTCCTGAGGGCCTACAATGAGCAGTTCTTC.